This TCR beta chain emerged from a study of T-cell reconstitution after alpha-beta-depleted transplantation in children. Study results and limitations: After transplant, at about two months, alpha-beta T cells were reportedly derived from several hundred expanded graft clones. Some patients showed high day-60 TCRbeta diversity, which derived from surviving recipient T cells and thymic progenitors. By one year post-transplant, T-cell counts and diversity largely arose from T cells that were newly produced.

This clonotype was seen a few times. Its antigen is unidentified. Germline trimming cut 3 bases from V and 4 bases from J; bases unmatched to any gene: 6. The CDR3 contains 15 residues. CDR1 is SNHLY, CDR2 FYNNEI, per germline. For TCRbeta, the library was prepared with unique molecular identifiers. TCRdb re-analysed the PCR reads in MiXCR, keeping a single row per CDR3 protein. The sample holds tens of thousands of distinct CDR3 sequences; less than 55% are singletons and the top ten take 95% to 98%. This clonotype was obtained from a male patient younger than 18 who had a stem cell transplant for acute lymphoblastic leukemia, so the T cells may come from the graft donor. This sequence joins TRBV2 and TRBJ2-5, with 9 bases fitting TRBD1. The sample consisted of PBMCs, mostly from graft donor cells, taken 360 days after TCRalphabeta/CD19-depleted stem cell transplant. The CDR3 DNA reads as TGTGCCAGCAGTGATGGGACAGGGTTCAGAGAGACCCAGTACTTC. The encoded protein is CASSDGTGFRETQYF. Full variable domain (outside the CDR3, taken from reference TRBV2 and TRBJ2-5): EPEVTQTPSHQVTQMGQEVILRCVPISNHLYFYWYRQILGQKVEFLVSFYNNEISEKSEIFDDQFSVERPDGSNFTLKIRSTKLEDSAMYFCASSDGTGFRETQYFGPGTRLLVL.